These 23 T cell receptor beta chains originate from one sample sequenced in a study of T cell repertoires in cytomegalovirus infection. MiXCR, run by TCRdb on the reads, gives a single entry per CDR3 protein. The table includes about 680,000 distinct CDR3 sequences, 20% to 25% detected once. Sequenced material: CD8+ T cells from PBMCs. The origin of the receptors is a human donor in good health (CMV status not recorded). Some clones in this sample may be carry-over from other donors' samples.

V gene TRBV29-1 combines with J gene TRBJ2-1, with TRBD1 identical over 9 bases. J lost 4 bases, V lost 3 bases, and 1 base had no gene match. The germline CDR1 and CDR2 sequences are SQVTM and ANQGSEA. This CDR3 contains 13 residues. This CDR3 is CSVDGQGYNEQFF. The CDR3 DNA reads TGCAGCGTTGATGGACAGGGGTACAATGAGCAGTTCTTC.

A few counts support this clonotype. The chain employs TRBV19 and TRBJ1-5; 9 bases line up with TRBD1. Germline CDR1 is LNHDA and CDR2 is SQIVND (reference sequence). After removal of 7 bases from V and 6 bases from J, the junction contained 10 bases not matched to a gene. There are 15 residues in the CDR3. CDR3: CASNQGQGRLQPQHF. In nucleotides, the CDR3 is TGTGCCAGTAACCAGGGACAGGGTAGGCTTCAGCCCCAGCATTTT. The whole variable domain, remainder taken from reference TRBV19 and TRBJ1-5, is DGGITQSPKYLFRKEGQNVTLSCEQNLNHDAMYWYRQDPGQGLRLIYYSQIVNDFQKGDIAEGYSVSREKKESFPLTVTSAQKNPTAFYLCASNQGQGRLQPQHFGDGTRLSIL.

The chain couples TRBV5-1 to TRBJ2-7; 15 bases line up with TRBD2. CDR3 length: 17 residues. CDR1 SGHRS and CDR2 YFSETQ come from the germline V gene. The V and J ends lost 6 bases and 2 bases, in that order; junction bases with no gene match: 9. CDR3: CASNSGTSGGRTYEQYF. CDR3 sequence (DNA): TGCGCCAGCAACAGCGGGACTAGCGGGGGGCGCACCTACGAGCAGTACTTC.

The genes are TRBV7-6 and TRBJ2-2; D may be TRBD2 (5 bases). The CDR3 runs 13 residues. CDR1 and CDR2 (germline): SGHVS, FNYEAQ. The CDR3 spells CVRWEPNTGELFF. The CDR3 DNA sequence: TGTGTCAGATGGGAGCCGAACACCGGGGAGCTGTTTTTT.

This clonotype was seen ten or more times. The J gene is TRBJ1-2, the V gene TRBV7-6; 7 nucleotides agree with TRBD1. Per the germline V gene, CDR1 is SGHVS and CDR2 is FNYEAQ. Trimming removed 5 bases from V and 2 bases from J; junction bases left unmatched: 5. The CDR3 is made up of 14 amino acids. The CDR3 protein is CASSRGQINYGYTF. In DNA, the CDR3 is TGTGCCAGCAGCCGGGGACAGATCAACTATGGCTACACCTTC.

In nucleotides, the CDR3 is TGTGCCAGCAGCTTAGGGGAGGGGGCCTACAATGAGCAGTTCTTC. It encodes CASSLGEGAYNEQFF. V usage is TRBV7-9 and J usage is TRBJ2-1; D may be TRBD2 (7 bases). This CDR3 has 15 amino acids. CDR1 SEHNR and CDR2 FQNEAQ come from the germline V gene (reference sequence). V shed 1 base and J shed 2 bases, with 9 bases lying between them.

This clonotype showed up just a few times. This chain connects TRBV12-5 to TRBJ2-1; D is unclear. The CDR3 has 11 amino acids. The germline gives CDR1 LGHNT, CDR2 FRNRAP. The V end lost 5 bases, the J end lost 10 bases, and 9 bases lay between the germline ends. The CDR3 reads CASGPGGEQFF. The CDR3 DNA sequence: TGTGCTAGTGGTCCGGGCGGCGAGCAGTTCTTC.

The chain has TRBV20-1 and TRBJ1-5; D not resolved. CDR1 is DFQATT and CDR2 is SNEGSKA in the germline V gene (reference sequence). The CDR3 is 14 residues long. V lost 1 base and J lost 2, with 9 bases in between. The CDR3, as DNA: TGCAGTGCTAGAGCATCCTTTGGCAATCAGCCCCAGCATTTT. Residues: CSARASFGNQPQHF.

This clonotype appeared a few times. V and J are TRBV20-1 and TRBJ2-7, with D possibly being TRBD1 (6 bases). Germline V CDR1 and CDR2: DFQATT, SNEGSKA (reference sequence). The CDR3 is 14 residues long. V was cut by 2 bases and J by 0 bases, with 11 bases left in between. CDR3 DNA sequence: TGCAGTGCTAGACCACCACAGGGCTCCTACGAGCAGTACGTC. The encoded protein is CSARPPQGSYEQYV.

In this sample, this clonotype turned up a few times. The chain carries TRBV6-4 and TRBJ2-2; no clear D. There are 13 residues in the CDR3. Looked up from germline, CDR1 is MRHNA and CDR2 is SNTAGT. With 7 bases removed from V and 1 base from J, the gap between germline ends came to 7 bases. The CDR3 sequence: CASKGWNTGELFF. CDR3 in DNA: TGTGCCAGCAAGGGCTGGAACACCGGGGAGCTGTTTTTT.

This clonotype was detected only a few times. The V and J genes are TRBV19 and TRBJ2-7; 10 bases map to TRBD1. Germline V gene data show CDR1 as LNHDA and CDR2 as SQIVND (reference sequence). The CDR3 contains 15 residues. Trimming cost V 3 bases and J 5 bases; bases outside gene matches: 7. This CDR3 reads CASSIRDRGKDEQYF. As DNA, the CDR3 is TGTGCCAGTAGTATCCGGGACAGGGGAAAGGACGAGCAGTACTTC.

The chain couples TRBV10-3 to TRBJ2-4; D unclear. The ends were cut back, 3 bases at V and 0 bases at J, with 6 bases in the middle. The CDR3 length is 14 residues. CDR1 ENHRY and CDR2 SYGVKD come from the germline V gene. CDR3 region: CAISEQTAKNIQYF. The CDR3 nucleotides are TGTGCCATCAGTGAACAGACAGCCAAAAACATTCAGTACTTC.

This clonotype was seen a handful of times. The J gene is TRBJ2-1, the V gene TRBV9; no firm D call. V was pared by 0 bases and J by 5 bases, with 12 bases between. CDR3 length equals 15 residues. CDR1 and CDR2 (germline): SGDLS, YYNGEE. CDR3 in DNA: TGTGCCAGCAGCGTAGGCATACAGAGAAACAATGAGCAGTTCTTC. Encoded protein: CASSVGIQRNNEQFF.

With respect to this clonotype: This may arise from a read error, as a much more abundant clone is one base away. The V call is TRBV6-6, the J call TRBJ2-5; TRBD2 matches 12 bases. This CDR3 is 14 amino acids long. Per germline, CDR1 MNHNY and CDR2 SVGAGI (reference sequence). CDR3 sequence: CASSRTSGKETQHF. The DNA for the CDR3 is TGTGCCAGCAGTCGGACTAGCGGGAAAGAGACCCAGCACTTC.

A remark on this clonotype: With a much larger clone just one base away, this may be a read error. V usage is TRBV7-6 and J usage is TRBJ1-1, with D perhaps TRBD1 (5 bases). This CDR3 contains 13 residues. The V gene's germline CDR1 is SGHVS and CDR2 FNYEAQ. The CDR3: CVSSQKVGAEAFF. Here the CDR3 DNA reads TGTGTCAGCAGCCAAAAGGTGGGGGCTGAAGCTTTCTTT.

The table lists this clonotype with a count of one. The chain links TRBV6-4 to TRBJ2-1; 12 positions agree with TRBD2. Germline V CDR1 and CDR2: MRHNA, SNTAGT. The junction had 6 bases not matched to a gene; V was cut back by 5 bases and J by 7 bases. The CDR3 is 15 amino acids. In nucleotides, the CDR3 is TGTGCCAGCAGTCCTAGCGGGGGGGCTCGAAATGAGCAGTTCTTC. Translating gives CASSPSGGARNEQFF.

The CDR3, as DNA: TGTGCCAGCAGTTACGACAGAGAAAATCAGCCCCAGCATTTT. It yields the protein CASSYDRENQPQHF. The chain recombines TRBV28 with TRBJ1-5, with a tentative D call TRBD1 (5 bases). CDR1 is MDHEN and CDR2 is SYDVKM in the germline V gene. The length of the CDR3 is 14 residues. V was pared by 4 bases and J by 4 bases, with 11 bases between.

As to this clonotype: A much larger clone differs by one base, so this may be a read error. This sequence joins TRBV14 and TRBJ1-1; TRBD1 is a possible D gene (6 bases). The CDR3 is 13 amino acids. CDR1 is SGHDN and CDR2 is FVKESK in the germline V gene. Deletions cut 2 bases from V and 5 bases from J, with 9 bases between. The CDR3 spells CASSQRGKTEAFF. The CDR3 DNA is TGTGCCAGCAGCCAAAGGGGGAAGACTGAAGCTTTCTTT.

This clonotype was detected many times. This CDR3 is CASSLSPSGYNEQFF. CDR3 coding DNA: TGTGCCAGCAGCTTAAGTCCTAGCGGCTACAATGAGCAGTTCTTC. The chain uses TRBV7-2 and TRBJ2-1; 7 positions agree with TRBD2. J was trimmed by 3 bases and V by 2 bases; bases with no gene match: 4. Germline V CDR1 and CDR2: SGHTA, FQGNSA. There are 15 residues in the CDR3.

A few counts support this clonotype. The J gene is TRBJ1-4, the V gene TRBV15; D may be TRBD1 (5 bases). V was trimmed by 0 bases and J by 1 base, leaving 12 bases between them. This CDR3 region has 17 residues. Per germline, CDR1 LNHNV and CDR2 YYDKDF (reference sequence). The CDR3 sequence is CATSREGPRKTNEKLFF. The CDR3, as DNA: TGTGCCACCAGCAGAGAGGGACCAAGAAAAACTAATGAAAAACTGTTTTTT.

The sample holds many counts of this clonotype. The chain has TRBV28 and TRBJ2-7; 7 positions match TRBD1. CDR3 length equals 14 residues. Germline loops: CDR1 MDHEN, CDR2 SYDVKM. With V trimmed by 6 bases and J by 2 bases, 7 bases remained unmatched. The CDR3 region is CASRLQGSPYEQYV. The CDR3, as DNA: TGTGCCAGCAGACTACAGGGGTCACCCTACGAGCAGTACGTC.

This clonotype was seen repeatedly, ten times or more. V gene TRBV10-3 combines with J gene TRBJ1-1, with 10 bases identical to TRBD1. CDR3 length: 16 amino acids. J lost 3 bases, V lost 7 bases, and 11 bases had no gene match. Per the germline V gene, CDR1 is ENHRY and CDR2 is SYGVKD. The CDR3 DNA sequence: TGTGCCATCAAGGGGACAGGGGCTTATGTGGACACTGAAGCTTTCTTT. This gives the protein CAIKGTGAYVDTEAFF.

This chain joins TRBV5-4 and TRBJ2-1, with 7 bases aligning to TRBD1. V lost 0 bases, J lost 10 bases, and 10 bases stayed unmatched. The CDR3 is 15 residues long. The germline V gene encodes CDR1 SGHNT and CDR2 YYREEE (reference sequence). This CDR3 is CASSLAVAGGLEQFF. Written as DNA, the CDR3 is TGTGCCAGCAGCTTGGCTGTGGCAGGGGGTCTGGAGCAGTTCTTC.